These T cell receptor beta chains were read from a single sample in a study of OX40 agonist ivuxolimab in advanced cancers. Method: immunoSEQ multiplex PCR; TCRdb's copy keeps in-frame clones and lacks some. The table lists approximately 74,000 clones, around 83% of them singletons. The sample here was CD4+ or CD8+ T cells sorted from blood, taken in a trial of the OX40 agonist ivuxolimab. Every receptor here comes from an adult with an advanced solid tumor such as melanoma, head and neck, liver or kidney cancer. CDR3s include the opening cysteine and the closing phenylalanine or tryptophan. The D gene is left open where the match is weak. Not all rows give a size; the values are once, few, many and, for expanded clones, a class.

D gene | clone size | J gene | V gene | CDR3 protein | CDR3 DNA
. | . | TRBJ1-1 | TRBV5-1 | CASSFTEGTEAFF | TGCGCCAGCAGCTTCACTGAGGGAACTGAAGCTTTCTTT
. | . | TRBJ2-3 | TRBV19 | CASSISTSTDTQYF | TGTGCCAGTAGTATATCCACAAGCACAGATACGCAGTATTTT
. | . | TRBJ2-1 | TRBV28 | CASSLFRNEQFF | TGTGCCAGCAGTTTATTCAGGAATGAGCAGTTCTTC
. | . | TRBJ2-7 | TRBV7-8 | CASSLLPSYEQYF | TGTGCCAGCAGCTTATTGCCCTCCTACGAGCAGTACTTC
. | . | TRBJ1-2 | TRBV29-1 | CSVAVGGNGYTF | TGCAGCGTTGCGGTTGGGGGGAATGGCTACACCTTC
TRBD1 | few | TRBJ1-1 | TRBV6-5 | CASSYSRTGQAFF | TGTGCCAGCAGTTACTCACGGACAGGGCAGGCTTTCTTT
TRBD1 | . | TRBJ2-7 | TRBV5-1 | CASSLGFGATGGSYEQYF | TGCGCCAGCAGCCTAGGGTTCGGGGCGACAGGGGGCTCCTACGAGCAGTACTTC
. | . | TRBJ1-1 | TRBV5-4 | CASSLEFWGGNTEAFF | TGTGCCAGCAGCTTGGAATTTTGGGGAGGGAACACTGAAGCTTTCTTT
. | . | TRBJ2-3 | TRBV14 | CASSGRVGTDTQYF | TGTGCCAGCAGCGGCAGGGTTGGCACAGATACGCAGTATTTT
TRBD1 | . | TRBJ2-6 | TRBV28 | CASSQGTGGSGANVLTF | TGTGCCAGCAGCCAAGGGACAGGGGGCTCTGGGGCCAACGTCCTGACTTTC
TRBD1 | . | TRBJ2-3 | TRBV28 | CATDRGWSDTQYF | TGTGCCACGGACAGGGGTTGGTCAGATACGCAGTATTTT
TRBD1 | . | TRBJ2-7 | TRBV18 | CASSRTGDSYEQYF | TGTGCCAGCTCACGGACAGGCGACTCCTACGAGCAGTACTTC
. | . | TRBJ1-4 | TRBV7-5 | CVRRAGGRPNEKLFF | TGTGTCAGAAGGGCGGGGGGACGGCCTAATGAAAAACTGTTTTTT
. | . | TRBJ2-1 | TRBV9 | CASSVEARNNEQFF | TGTGCCAGCAGCGTAGAAGCTAGAAACAATGAGCAGTTCTTC
TRBD1 | . | TRBJ1-6 | TRBV10-3 | CAAGTANSPLHF | TGTGCCGCCGGGACAGCAAATTCACCCCTCCACTTT
TRBD1 | . | TRBJ1-6 | TRBV19 | CASRGGAKNSPLHF | TGTGCCAGTAGAGGGGGCGCGAAGAATTCACCCCTCCACTTT
. | . | TRBJ1-1 | TRBV4-3 | CASSQAGYGERTEAFF | TGCGCCAGCAGCCAAGCGGGCTATGGGGAGAGGACTGAAGCTTTCTTT
TRBD1 | . | TRBJ2-7 | TRBV6-1 | CASSPTGAFYEQYF | TGTGCCAGCAGTCCGACAGGGGCCTTCTACGAGCAGTACTTC
. | . | TRBJ2-2 | TRBV10-2 | CASPRFGDTGELFF | TGCGCCAGCCCCCGGTTTGGGGACACCGGGGAGCTGTTTTTT
. | . | TRBJ2-3 | TRBV11-1 | CASSLIGEGTQYF | TGTGCCAGCAGCTTGATTGGGGAAGGAACGCAGTATTTT
TRBD2 | . | TRBJ2-1 | TRBV5-4 | CASSKPREGIEQFF | TGTGCCAGCAGCAAACCGCGGGAGGGCATTGAGCAGTTCTTC
. | . | TRBJ2-4 | TRBV6-6 | CASREGGAKNIQYF | TGTGCCAGCAGAGAGGGGGGGGCCAAAAACATTCAGTACTTC
. | . | TRBJ2-1 | TRBV6-6 | CASSPRESEQFF | TGTGCCAGCAGTCCCAGGGAAAGTGAGCAGTTCTTC
. | . | TRBJ2-5 | TRBV12-5 | CASGGEETQYF | TGTGCTAGTGGTGGAGAAGAGACCCAGTACTTC
TRBD2 | once | TRBJ2-1 | TRBV10-1 | CASSESWASGTYNEQFF | TGCGCCAGCAGTGAGTCGTGGGCTAGCGGGACCTACAATGAGCAGTTCTTC
. | . | TRBJ1-6 | TRBV15 | CATSRDDGLFDLSSYNSPLHF | TGTGCCACCAGCAGAGATGACGGCCTGTTCGACCTTAGCTCCTATAATTCACCCCTCCACTTT
. | . | TRBJ2-1 | TRBV5-1 | CASRPLSGSPYNEQFF | TGCGCCAGCAGACCCTTGAGCGGTTCCCCCTACAATGAGCAGTTCTTC
. | . | TRBJ2-2 | TRBV10-3 | CAISSGVAGELFF | TGTGCCATCAGCTCAGGAGTGGCCGGGGAGCTGTTTTTT
. | . | TRBJ2-2 | TRBV6-1 | CASSEYGGNTGELFF | TGTGCCAGCAGTGAATATGGAGGGAACACCGGGGAGCTGTTTTTT
. | . | TRBJ2-1 | TRBV19 | CASRPSIRAYEQFF | TGTGCCAGTAGACCATCCATCAGGGCCTATGAGCAGTTCTTC
. | few | TRBJ1-6 | TRBV28 | CASSLEYGGTIPLHF | TGTGCCAGCAGTTTAGAGTACGGGGGGACAATACCCCTCCACTTT
. | . | TRBJ1-4 | TRBV29-1 | CSAREQYTTNEKLFF | TGCAGCGCTCGGGAGCAATATACAACTAATGAAAAACTGTTTTTT
TRBD1 | . | TRBJ2-7 | TRBV5-6 | CASSRRRGSEQYF | TGTGCCAGCAGCCGTCGCAGGGGGTCCGAGCAGTACTTC
. | few | TRBJ2-7 | TRBV21-1 | CASSNLAGVNPGSYEQYF | TGTGCCAGCAGCAATCTAGCGGGAGTAAATCCGGGTTCCTACGAGCAGTACTTC
. | . | TRBJ2-3 | TRBV19 | CASSIGAGAADTQYF | TGTGCCAGTAGTATAGGGGCAGGGGCCGCAGATACGCAGTATTTT